This note documents a single T cell receptor beta chain sequence. Other DNA variants within this sample encode the same CDR3. The data were produced by immunoSEQ multiplex PCR, yet TCRdb's version contains in-frame clones alone and is incomplete. The sample yields 350,000 to 450,000 clones, 70% to 90% seen once. This record comes from a study of Ad26.COV2.S vaccination and SARS-CoV-2 variants. Treatment in this sample: roughly 19 received Ad26.COV2.S at low or high dose, single or two shots; 5 received placebo; per-sample allocation not given. The study sampled participants on day 63 after the first vaccine or placebo injection. In Boston, an adult donor aged 18-55 years took part. Germline V lookup: CDR1 LNHDA, CDR2 SQIVND (reference sequence). Trimming left V 3 bases short and J 0 bases short, with 6 bases between. The CDR3 length is 14 residues.

The receptor's source is a person aged 18-60 years who received the Ad26.COV2.S COVID-19 vaccine or a placebo. The source material was peripheral blood, sampled in a trial of Ad26.COV2.S vaccine versus placebo. The chain combines TRBV19 with TRBJ1-5; the D is unclear. The CDR3 coding sequence is TGTGCCAGTAGTATTCGAGATAGCAATCAGCCCCAGCATTTT. This gives the protein CASSIRDSNQPQHF.